The 25 T cell receptor beta chains below were found in one sample sequenced in a study of blood T cell repertoires in COVID-19. Sequencing used immunoSEQ multiplex PCR; TCRdb keeps in-frame clones, though not all of them. The repertoire holds about 170,000 clones, with about 79% as singletons. The sample consisted of PBMCs or T cells enriched from blood (not recorded which). The receptor source for this set is a man aged 50 to 59 who had recovered from COVID-19.

This clone was picked up a small number of times. This chain uses TRBV7-9 with TRBJ2-1; D uncertain. Deletions cut 2 bases from V and 15 bases from J, with 14 bases between. The CDR3 is 12 amino acids. The germline V gene encodes CDR1 SEHNR and CDR2 FQNEAQ (reference sequence). This CDR3 reads CASSLHYAAPFF. The CDR3 bases are TGTGCCAGCAGCTTACACTACGCAGCGCCGTTCTTC.

The chain uses TRBV10-1 and TRBJ2-1; weak D call: TRBD1 (6 bases). CDR3 length equals 16 residues. CDR1 and CDR2 from the germline V gene are WNHNN and SYGVQD (reference sequence). Trimming left V 0 bases short and J 4 bases short, with 13 bases between. CDR3 in amino acids: CASSESAGGPYNEQFF. CDR3 sequence (DNA): TGCGCCAGCAGTGAGTCAGCTGGGGGCCCATACAATGAGCAGTTCTTC.

The chain couples TRBV27 to TRBJ2-3, with D hard to call. Germline V lookup: CDR1 MNHEY, CDR2 SMNVEV (reference sequence). V was cut by 4 bases and J by 3 bases, with 14 bases left in between. The length of the CDR3 is 15 residues. In DNA form, the CDR3 reads TGTGCCAGCAGTTCGGCTAGTCCCTTTACAGATACGCAGTATTTT. Amino acids: CASSSASPFTDTQYF.

This clone was observed a handful of times. The chain uses TRBV5-4 and TRBJ2-7; tentative D call: TRBD1 (6 bases). Germline V lookup: CDR1 SGHNT, CDR2 YYREEE (reference sequence). The CDR3 runs to 15 residues. V lost 0 bases to trimming and J lost 7 bases, with 17 bases between them. The CDR3 is CASSLDTTGFGEQYF. DNA for the CDR3: TGTGCCAGCAGCTTGGACACCACAGGGTTTGGGGAGCAGTACTTC.

The V call is TRBV5-5, the J call TRBJ2-7; 11 nucleotides align to TRBD2. Germline V CDR1 and CDR2: SGHKS, YYEKEE (reference sequence). With 5 bases clipped from V and 1 base from J, the junction kept 5 bases outside the gene matches. The CDR3 runs to 15 residues. The CDR3 bases are TGTGCCAGCAGGCTAACTAGCGGGGGATCCTACGAGCAGTACTTC. This sequence encodes CASRLTSGGSYEQYF.

The V call is TRBV19, the J call TRBJ2-1, with 7 bases aligning to TRBD2. V shed 6 bases and J 10 bases; nucleotides not matched to a gene: 3. The CDR3 spans 11 residues. CDR1 LNHDA and CDR2 SQIVND come from the germline V gene (reference sequence). The CDR3 spells CASRGEGEQFF. The CDR3 DNA is TGTGCCAGTAGGGGGGAGGGGGAGCAGTTCTTC.

The genes are TRBV15 and TRBJ2-5; tentative D call: TRBD2 (7 bases). The CDR3 has 14 amino acids. CDR1 is LNHNV and CDR2 is YYDKDF in the germline V gene (reference sequence). Trimming took 0 bases from V and 4 from J, leaving 9 bases between them. In DNA, the CDR3 is TGTGCCACCAGCAGAGATAGGGGGGGAGAGACCCAGTACTTC. Translated: CATSRDRGGETQYF.

The chain joins TRBV21-1 to TRBJ1-1; whether TRBD1, the table's D call, matches the DNA was not checked. TRBV21-1 is listed as a pseudogene. The CDR3 covers 14 residues. The chain's CDR3 is CASSKLTENTEAFF. The CDR3 bases are TGTGCCAGCAGCAAGTTAACAGAGAACACTGAAGCTTTCTTT.

Here the CDR3 DNA reads TGTGCCAGCAGCGGACAGGGGGCTTCCTTACAAGAAGCTTTCTTT. This codes for CASSGQGASLQEAFF. The chain employs TRBV6-5 and TRBJ1-1, with 11 bases fitting TRBD1. Germline lookup yields CDR1 MNHEY and CDR2 SVGAGI. V trimming: 6 bases; J trimming: 8 bases; junction bases outside the gene matches: 11. CDR3 length equals 15 residues.

The V call is TRBV28, the J call TRBJ2-5; the match to TRBD1 covers 7 bases. Germline V gives CDR1 MDHEN, CDR2 SYDVKM. The CDR3 extends over 13 amino acids. With 6 bases clipped from V and 4 bases from J, the junction kept 5 bases outside the gene matches. Here the CDR3 reads CASSSGQLETQYF. CDR3 bases: TGTGCCAGCAGCTCGGGACAGTTAGAGACCCAGTACTTC.

The chain couples TRBV7-8 to TRBJ1-5; 8 nucleotides match TRBD1. CDR3 length equals 14 residues. CDR1 is SGHVS, CDR2 FQNEAQ, per germline. J lost 7 bases, V lost 0 bases, and 2 bases had no gene match. CDR3 sequence reads: CASSLAQGGQPQHF. The CDR3 nucleotides read TGTGCCAGCAGCTTAGCACAGGGGGGGCAGCCCCAGCATTTT. Based on the CDR3 plus reference TRBV7-8 and TRBJ1-5, the full variable domain is GAGVSQSPRYKVAKRGQDVALRCDPISGHVSLFWYQQALGQGPEFLTYFQNEAQLDKSGLPSDRFFAERPEGSVSTLKIQRTQQEDSAVYLCASSLAQGGQPQHFGDGTRLSIL.

The J gene is TRBJ2-7, the V gene TRBV3-1 (or the pseudogene TRBV3-2); no firm D call. The germline V and J ends were trimmed by 4 bases and 7 bases, with 14 bases remaining between them. The V gene's germline CDR1 is LGHDT and CDR2 YNNKEL (reference sequence). The CDR3 runs to 13 residues. CDR3 nucleotide sequence: TGTGCCAGCAGCCGTGCCTACGCTTCTGAGCAGTACTTC. Its translation is CASSRAYASEQYF.

This chain links TRBV24-1 with TRBJ1-2, with 10 bases that match TRBD1. The V gene's germline CDR1 is KGHDR and CDR2 SFDVKD. The CDR3 extends over 15 amino acids. The V gene end was trimmed by 7 bases and the J gene end by 7 bases; junction bases not matched to a gene: 11. This CDR3 reads CATSGTGALNGGYTF. CDR3 in DNA: TGTGCCACCAGCGGGACAGGGGCTCTCAACGGTGGCTACACCTTC.

The chain employs TRBV29-1 and TRBJ2-7; 9 bases are a match to TRBD2. After removal of 4 bases from V and 3 bases from J, the junction contained 7 bases not matched to a gene. Germline assignment: CDR1 SQVTM and CDR2 ANQGSEA. The CDR3 sequence is 14 residues long. The CDR3 region has the DNA TGCAGCGTTGCAGTGCTAGCGGGATTCTACGAGCAGTACTTC. Translated, it gives CSVAVLAGFYEQYF.

V is TRBV10-1 and J is TRBJ1-5; 9 positions agree with TRBD1. CDR1 is WNHNN, CDR2 SYGVQD, per germline (reference sequence). The J segment lost 0 bases and the V segment lost 4 bases, leaving 13 bases of the junction unmatched. The CDR3 extends over 19 amino acids. CDR3 residues: CASSGPGTGIGFSNQPQHF. For the CDR3, the DNA is TGCGCCAGCAGTGGCCCCGGGACAGGGATTGGGTTTAGCAATCAGCCCCAGCATTTT.

J is TRBJ1-2 and V is TRBV7-3; 8 bases are shared with TRBD1. V lost 5 bases and J lost 8; bases outside the gene matches: 10. CDR1 and CDR2 (germline): SGHTA, FQGTGA. CDR3 size: 14 residues. This CDR3 is CASSLTGEGRGYTF. The CDR3 DNA is TGTGCCAGCAGCCTGACAGGGGAGGGACGCGGCTACACCTTC.

The chain combines TRBV6-5 with TRBJ2-5, with TRBD2 matching 9 bases. Germline loops: CDR1 MNHEY, CDR2 SVGAGI. The CDR3 is made up of 15 amino acids. With 2 bases clipped from V and 5 bases from J, the junction kept 6 bases outside the gene matches. This chain's CDR3 is CASSYGGGARETQYF. The DNA for the CDR3 is TGTGCCAGCAGTTACGGCGGGGGGGCTCGGGAGACCCAGTACTTC.

The chain joins TRBV3-1 (or the pseudogene TRBV3-2) to TRBJ2-7; maybe TRBD1 (6 bases). The ends were cut back, 0 bases at V and 7 bases at J, with 13 bases in the middle. CDR3 length equals 14 residues. CDR1 and CDR2 (germline): LGHDT, YNNKEL (reference sequence). The CDR3 region has the DNA TGTGCCAGCAGCCAAGAACAGGGTAAGAAAGAGCAGTACTTC. Translating it yields CASSQEQGKKEQYF.

The rearrangement links TRBV5-1 to TRBJ1-2, with 8 bases aligning to TRBD1. This CDR3 is 16 amino acids long. J gave up 7 bases and V 0 bases, and 11 bases lay outside the gene matches. CDR1 is SGHRS and CDR2 is YFSETQ in the germline V gene. CDR3 nucleotides: TGCGCCAGCAGCTTGGCCGGACAGGGATTCTCTAGTGGCTACACCTTC. Translation: CASSLAGQGFSSGYTF. Full variable domain (missing parts from reference TRBV5-1 and TRBJ1-2): KAGVTQTPRYLIKTRGQQVTLSCSPISGHRSVSWYQQTPGQGLQFLFEYFSETQRNKGNFPGRFSGRQFSNSRSEMNVSTLELGDSALYLCASSLAGQGFSSGYTFGSGTRLTVV.

The V call is TRBV27, the J call TRBJ1-5, with TRBD1 matching 10 bases. In germline, CDR1 is MNHEY, CDR2 SMNVEV (reference sequence). Trimming cost V 4 bases and J 7 bases; bases outside gene matches: 7. CDR3 length: 15 amino acids. CDR3 protein: CASSWGQGRTQPQHF. The CDR3 nucleotides read TGTGCCAGCAGTTGGGGACAGGGGAGGACGCAGCCCCAGCATTTT.

The rearrangement joins TRBV18 to TRBJ1-2; the match to TRBD1 covers 7 bases. V dropped 3 bases and J dropped 4; count of bases not matched to a gene: 5. The CDR3 runs to 14 residues. CDR1 and CDR2 from the germline V gene are KGHSH and LQKENI. As DNA, the CDR3 is TGTGCCAGCTCACCTAGACAGGGCCTCTATGGCTACACCTTC. It codes for CASSPRQGLYGYTF.

This clone has just a few counts. V gene TRBV9 combines with J gene TRBJ1-5; D not resolved. The V and J ends lost 0 bases and 6 bases respectively, with 7 bases between them. Germline loops: CDR1 SGDLS, CDR2 YYNGEE. The CDR3 totals 13 residues. CDR3 loop: CASSVVPGQPQHF. The CDR3 DNA follows: TGTGCCAGCAGCGTAGTACCCGGTCAGCCCCAGCATTTT.

The DNA of the CDR3 is TGTGCCAGCAGCCCGAGAGGAGGAGGGGGCCCCTACGAGCAGTACTTC. This codes for CASSPRGGGGPYEQYF. The chain recombines TRBV3-1 (or the pseudogene TRBV3-2) with TRBJ2-7; D is perhaps TRBD1 (7 bases). Germline-derived CDR1 and CDR2 are LGHDT and YNNKEL (reference sequence). This CDR3 spans 16 amino acids. The V end lost 4 bases, the J end lost 2 bases, and 18 bases lay between the germline ends.

The chain uses TRBV7-6 and TRBJ1-4; 8 bases match TRBD1. Trimming at V came to 6 bases and at J to 8 bases, leaving 11 bases not matched to a gene. Germline CDR1 reads SGHVS; CDR2 reads FNYEAQ. This CDR3 has 15 residues. The CDR3, as DNA: TGTGCCAGCAGTCCGTCAGGACAGGGAGGCGAAAAACTGTTTTTT. Translated, it gives CASSPSGQGGEKLFF.

This rearrangement joins TRBV28 to TRBJ1-2, with a weak D call TRBD1 (6 bases). Germline CDR1 MDHEN, CDR2 SYDVKM. The CDR3 runs to 16 residues. V gave up 5 bases and J gave up 0 bases, with 16 bases separating them. The CDR3 sequence: CASSLGGETSNYGYTF. CDR3 DNA: TGTGCCAGCAGTCTAGGGGGGGAGACTTCTAACTATGGCTACACCTTC.